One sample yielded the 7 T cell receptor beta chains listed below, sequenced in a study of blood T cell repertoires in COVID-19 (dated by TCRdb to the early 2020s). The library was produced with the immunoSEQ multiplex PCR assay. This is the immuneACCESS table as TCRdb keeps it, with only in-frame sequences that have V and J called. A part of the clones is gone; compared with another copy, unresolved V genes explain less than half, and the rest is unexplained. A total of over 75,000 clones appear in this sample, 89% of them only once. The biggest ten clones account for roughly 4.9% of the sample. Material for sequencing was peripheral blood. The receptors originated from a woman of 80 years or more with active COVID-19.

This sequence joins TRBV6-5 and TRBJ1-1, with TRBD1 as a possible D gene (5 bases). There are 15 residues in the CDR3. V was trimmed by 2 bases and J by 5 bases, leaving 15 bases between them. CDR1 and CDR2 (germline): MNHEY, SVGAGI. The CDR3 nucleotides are TGTGCCAGCAGTTACGGGGAGGGGAGGTATACTGAAGCTTTCTTT. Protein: CASSYGEGRYTEAFF.

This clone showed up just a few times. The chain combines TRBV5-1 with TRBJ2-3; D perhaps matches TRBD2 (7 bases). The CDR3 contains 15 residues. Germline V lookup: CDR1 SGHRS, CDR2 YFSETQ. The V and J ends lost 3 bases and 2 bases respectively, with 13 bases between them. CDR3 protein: CASSSTGRDTDTQYF. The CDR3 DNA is TGCGCCAGCAGCTCCACAGGGAGGGACACAGATACGCAGTATTTT.

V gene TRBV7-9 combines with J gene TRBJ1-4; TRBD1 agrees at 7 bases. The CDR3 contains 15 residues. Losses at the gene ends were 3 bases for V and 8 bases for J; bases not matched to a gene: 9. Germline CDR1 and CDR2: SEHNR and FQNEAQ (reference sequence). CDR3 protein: CASSFPTGRGEKLFF. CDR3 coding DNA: TGTGCCAGCAGCTTTCCGACAGGGCGAGGGGAAAAACTGTTTTTT.

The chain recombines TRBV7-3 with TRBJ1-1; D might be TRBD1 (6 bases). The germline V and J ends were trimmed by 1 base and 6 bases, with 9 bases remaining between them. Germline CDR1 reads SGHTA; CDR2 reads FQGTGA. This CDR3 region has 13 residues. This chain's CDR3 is CASSLRRQAEAFF. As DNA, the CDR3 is TGTGCCAGCAGCTTAAGGCGACAGGCTGAAGCTTTCTTT. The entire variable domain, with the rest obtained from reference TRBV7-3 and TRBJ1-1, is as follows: GAGVSQTPSNKVTEKGKYVELRCDPISGHTALYWYRQSLGQGPEFLIYFQGTGAADDSGLPNDRFFAVRPEGSVSTLKIQRTERGDSAVYLCASSLRRQAEAFFGQGTRLTVV.

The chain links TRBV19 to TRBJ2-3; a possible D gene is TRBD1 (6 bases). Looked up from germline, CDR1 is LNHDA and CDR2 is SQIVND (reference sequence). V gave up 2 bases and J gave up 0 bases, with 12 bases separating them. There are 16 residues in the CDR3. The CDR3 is CASSIRDTPSTDTQYF. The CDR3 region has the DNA TGTGCCAGTAGTATACGGGACACCCCTAGCACAGATACGCAGTATTTT.

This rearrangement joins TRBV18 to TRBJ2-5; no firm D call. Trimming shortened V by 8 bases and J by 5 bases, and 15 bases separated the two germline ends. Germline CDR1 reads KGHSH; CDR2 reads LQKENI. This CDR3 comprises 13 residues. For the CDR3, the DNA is TGTGCCAGCGACGACGGGTTTAAGGAGACCCAGTACTTC. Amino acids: CASDDGFKETQYF. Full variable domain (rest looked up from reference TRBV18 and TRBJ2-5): NAGVMQNPRHLVRRRGQEARLRCSPMKGHSHVYWYRQLPEEGLKFMVYLQKENIIDESGMPKERFSAEFPKEGPSILRIQQVVRGDSAAYFCASDDGFKETQYFGPGTRLLVL.

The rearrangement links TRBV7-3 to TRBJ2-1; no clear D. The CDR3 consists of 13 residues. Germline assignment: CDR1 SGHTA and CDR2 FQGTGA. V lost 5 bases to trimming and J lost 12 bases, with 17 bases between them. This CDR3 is CASSSSYLSGQFF. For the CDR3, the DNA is TGTGCCAGCAGCAGTTCCTACCTTAGTGGGCAGTTCTTC.